This paragraph covers one T cell receptor beta chain sequence. The antigen remains unidentified. The entry originates in a study of Ad26.COV2.S vaccination and SARS-CoV-2 variants. Study as a whole: Participants got Ad26.COV2.S intramuscularly, once or twice 56 days apart. Broader study findings: Breadth of non-spike TCRs did not differ between vaccinees and placebo recipients.

The treatment is: 15 to 20 received Ad26.COV2.S at low or high dose, single or two shots; 5 received placebo; per-sample allocation not given. Day 63 following the first vaccine or placebo injection was when the samples were taken. Germline V CDR1 and CDR2: SEHNR, FQNEAQ (reference sequence). Trimming took off 0 bases at V and 4 bases at J, with 0 bases between the two ends. The CDR3 length is 11 residues. Sequencing was performed with immunoSEQ multiplex PCR; in TCRdb, only in-frame clones are kept and a portion is missing. The sample holds 300,000 to 350,000 clones; around four fifths are singletons and the top ten take approximately 2.2%.

This TCR came from a person aged 18-60 years who received the Ad26.COV2.S COVID-19 vaccine or a placebo. The starting material was peripheral blood, obtained in a trial of Ad26.COV2.S vaccine versus placebo. The chain joins TRBV7-9 to TRBJ2-5; D call uncertain. The CDR3 DNA sequence: TGTGCCAGCAGCTTAGCAGAGACCCAGTACTTC. Amino acids: CASSLAETQYF.